What follows is one T cell receptor (beta chain) and its context. The antigen is unknown. Amplified regions were TCR beta CDR3 sequences from RNA transcripts. The TCR CDR3 first-round RT-PCR relied on the HTBI primer set. TCRdb reprocessed the multiplex PCR reads via MiXCR and lists one record per CDR3 protein. The table has around 760,000 distinct CDR3 sequences, roughly a third seen once. Hyperthyroidism had been newly diagnosed in patients aged 18 to 65, and its duration was under 2 months. Researchers barred patients who had uncontrolled infection, other autoimmune disease, pregnancy or lactation. This sample is drawn from a study of T cells in Graves' hyperthyroidism and ophthalmopathy. For the study at large: Once the initial diagnosis was made, peripheral blood was obtained before any treatment.

The CDR3 totals 16 residues. Trimming left V 4 bases short and J 0 bases short, with 13 bases between. Germline V gene data show CDR1 as LGHDT and CDR2 as YNNKEL (reference sequence). Study-wide results and limits: Blood also showed most of the thyroid clonotypes that were expanded above 0.001.

This receptor was identified in a woman in her thirties or forties with Graves' hyperthyroidism. Material: blood. V gene TRBV3-1 combines with J gene TRBJ1-5; D gene ambiguous. CDR3 sequence (DNA): TGTGCCAGCAGCCCGACGGGGTTGGGTAGCAATCAGCCCCAGCATTTT. Encoded protein: CASSPTGLGSNQPQHF.